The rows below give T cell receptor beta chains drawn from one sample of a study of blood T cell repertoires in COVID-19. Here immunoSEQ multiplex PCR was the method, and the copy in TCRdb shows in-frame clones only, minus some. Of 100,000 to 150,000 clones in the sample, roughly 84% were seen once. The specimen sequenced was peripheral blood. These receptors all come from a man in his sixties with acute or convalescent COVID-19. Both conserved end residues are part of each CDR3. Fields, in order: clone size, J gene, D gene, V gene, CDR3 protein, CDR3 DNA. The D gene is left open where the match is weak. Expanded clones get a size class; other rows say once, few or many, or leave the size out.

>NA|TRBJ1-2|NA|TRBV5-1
CASSLDSRGNYGYTF
TGCGCCAGCAGCTTGGATTCCAGGGGAAACTATGGCTACACCTTC
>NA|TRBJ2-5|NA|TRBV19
CASSRDSRQETQYF
TGTGCCAGTAGTAGAGACAGTCGCCAAGAGACCCAGTACTTC
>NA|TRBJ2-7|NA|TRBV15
CATSRDPAYEQYF
TGTGCCACCAGCAGAGATCCAGCCTACGAGCAGTACTTC
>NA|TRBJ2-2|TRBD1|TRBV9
CASSLGQRPNTGELFF
TGTGCCAGCAGCCTGGGACAGCGTCCGAACACCGGGGAGCTGTTTTTT
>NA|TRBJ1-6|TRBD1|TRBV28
CASTGTGLSYNSPLHF
TGTGCCAGCACAGGGACAGGGTTGTCCTATAATTCACCCCTCCACTTT
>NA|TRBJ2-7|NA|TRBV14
CASSREAYKRYF
TGTGCCAGCAGCCGTGAGGCTTATAAGAGGTACTTC
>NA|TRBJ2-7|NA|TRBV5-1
CASSLDGGEQYF
TGCGCCAGCAGCTTGGACGGGGGCGAGCAGTACTTC
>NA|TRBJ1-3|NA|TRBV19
CASSMSLDSGNTIYF
TGTGCCAGTAGTATGTCACTTGACTCTGGAAACACCATATATTTT
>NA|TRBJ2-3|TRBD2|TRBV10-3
CAISVLSGASTDTQYF
TGTGCCATCAGTGTACTGAGCGGGGCTAGCACAGATACGCAGTATTTT
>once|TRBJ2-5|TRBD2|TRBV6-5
CASSRLAGGSETQYF
TGTGCCAGCAGTCGACTAGCGGGAGGGAGCGAGACCCAGTACTTC
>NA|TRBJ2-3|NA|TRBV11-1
CASSQPGLPTDTQYF
TGTGCCAGCAGCCAACCGGGACTTCCCACAGATACGCAGTATTTT
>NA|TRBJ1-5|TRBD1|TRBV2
CASTPGQHSNQPQHF
TGTGCCAGCACTCCGGGACAGCATAGCAATCAGCCCCAGCATTTT
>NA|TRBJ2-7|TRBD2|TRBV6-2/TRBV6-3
CASSSGLAGVSYEQYF
TGTGCCAGCAGCTCCGGTTTAGCGGGAGTCTCCTACGAGCAGTACTTC
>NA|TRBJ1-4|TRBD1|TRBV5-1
CASSLGTGATNEKLFF
TGCGCCAGCAGCTTGGGGACAGGTGCAACTAATGAAAAACTGTTTTTT
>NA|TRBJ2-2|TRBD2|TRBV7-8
CASPPRTSGRLDTGELFF
TGTGCCAGTCCACCTCGGACTAGCGGGAGACTTGACACCGGGGAGCTGTTTTTT
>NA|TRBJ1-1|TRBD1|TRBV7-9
CASSQRQGLNTEAFF
TGTGCCAGCAGCCAAAGACAGGGCTTGAACACTGAAGCTTTCTTT
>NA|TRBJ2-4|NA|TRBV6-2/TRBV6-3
CASSSPRAGKNIQYF
TGTGCCAGCAGTTCTCCGCGTGCGGGGAAAAACATTCAGTACTTC
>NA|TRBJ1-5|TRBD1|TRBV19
CASRRRTGQGSNQPQHF
TGTGCCAGTAGAAGGCGGACAGGCCAGGGAAGCAATCAGCCCCAGCATTTT
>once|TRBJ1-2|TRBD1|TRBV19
CASIPTGDFYGYTF
TGTGCCAGTATTCCGACAGGGGACTTCTATGGCTACACCTTC
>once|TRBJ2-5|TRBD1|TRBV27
CASSFGTGGETQYF
TGTGCCAGCAGTTTTGGGACAGGAGGAGAGACCCAGTACTTC
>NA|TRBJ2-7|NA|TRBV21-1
CASSKAGQGACEQYF
TGTGCCAGCAGCAAAGCAGGACAGGGGGCTTGTGAGCAGTACTTC
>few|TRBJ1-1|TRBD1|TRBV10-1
CASSEHGTGSEAFF
TGCGCCAGCAGTGAGCACGGGACAGGGTCTGAAGCTTTCTTT
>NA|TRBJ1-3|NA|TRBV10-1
CASSDSPGNTIYF
TGCGCCAGCAGCGACAGTCCTGGAAACACCATATATTTT
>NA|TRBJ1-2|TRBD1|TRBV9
CASSSYTGGAEGYTF
TGTGCCAGCAGCTCGTACACAGGGGGCGCAGAGGGCTACACCTTC
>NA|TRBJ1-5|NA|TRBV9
CASSVAGREDQPQHF
TGTGCCAGCAGCGTAGCGGGCAGGGAAGATCAGCCCCAGCATTTT
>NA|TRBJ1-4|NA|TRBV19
CASSIQGMREKLFF
TGTGCCAGTAGTATACAGGGTATGAGGGAAAAACTGTTTTTT
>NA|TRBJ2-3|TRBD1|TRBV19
CASSISRDRASDTQYF
TGTGCCAGTAGTATAAGCCGGGACAGGGCATCAGATACGCAGTATTTT
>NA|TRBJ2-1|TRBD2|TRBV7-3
CASSLRPGTSGSSEQFF
TGTGCCAGCAGCTTAAGACCCGGGACTAGCGGGAGCAGTGAGCAGTTCTTC
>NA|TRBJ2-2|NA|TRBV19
CASSPRGRGTGELFF
TGTGCCAGTAGTCCGAGGGGGAGAGGAACCGGGGAGCTGTTTTTT
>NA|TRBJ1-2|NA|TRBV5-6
CASSFAGSDYGYTF
TGTGCCAGCAGCTTCGCAGGGTCGGACTATGGCTACACCTTC
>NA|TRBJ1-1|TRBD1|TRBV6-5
CASSRDRVITEAFF
TGTGCCAGCAGCCGGGACAGGGTTATCACTGAAGCTTTCTTT
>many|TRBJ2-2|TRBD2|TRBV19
CASSISTSANTGELFF
TGTGCCAGTAGTATTTCGACTAGCGCTAACACCGGGGAGCTGTTTTTT
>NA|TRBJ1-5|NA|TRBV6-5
CASSRTVDQPQHF
TGTGCCAGCAGTCGGACAGTAGATCAGCCCCAGCATTTT
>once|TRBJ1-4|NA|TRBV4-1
CASSPQGRGPREKLFF
TGCGCCAGCAGCCCACAAGGCAGGGGCCCGAGGGAAAAACTGTTTTTT
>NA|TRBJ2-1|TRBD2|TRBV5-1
CASSLLAGGYNEQFF
TGCGCCAGCAGCTTGCTAGCGGGAGGCTACAATGAGCAGTTCTTC
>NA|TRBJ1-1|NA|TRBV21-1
CASSNIRDRVNTEAFF
TGTGCCAGCAGCAATATCCGGGACAGGGTTAACACTGAAGCTTTCTTT
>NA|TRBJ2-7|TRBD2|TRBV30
CAWSGLAGGNSEQYF
TGTGCCTGGAGCGGCCTAGCGGGAGGGAATTCCGAGCAGTACTTC
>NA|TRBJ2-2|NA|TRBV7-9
CASSLARGANTGELFF
TGTGCCAGCAGCTTAGCTCGCGGGGCGAACACCGGGGAGCTGTTTTTT
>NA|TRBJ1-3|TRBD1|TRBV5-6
CASSSGQGQNTIYF
TGTGCCAGCAGCTCCGGACAGGGTCAAAACACCATATATTTT
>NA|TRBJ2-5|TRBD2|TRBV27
CASSLSFGGRWQETQYF
TGTGCCAGCAGTTTAAGTTTTGGCGGGAGGTGGCAAGAGACCCAGTACTTC
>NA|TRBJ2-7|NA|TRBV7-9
CASSGKGGTYEQYF
TGTGCCAGCAGTGGAAAGGGAGGAACCTACGAGCAGTACTTC
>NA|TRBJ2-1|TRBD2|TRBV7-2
CASQRLAGGPREQFF
TGTGCCAGCCAGCGGCTAGCGGGGGGGCCTCGTGAGCAGTTCTTC
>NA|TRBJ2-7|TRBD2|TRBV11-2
CASSFETSGEQYF
TGTGCCAGCAGCTTCGAGACTAGCGGCGAGCAGTACTTC
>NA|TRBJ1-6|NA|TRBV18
CASSPTGSFQSPLHF
TGTGCCAGCTCACCCACAGGGTCCTTTCAGTCACCCCTCCACTTT
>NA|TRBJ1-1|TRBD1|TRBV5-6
CASSLDATGGEVTEAFF
TGTGCCAGCAGCTTGGACGCGACAGGGGGCGAAGTCACTGAAGCTTTCTTT
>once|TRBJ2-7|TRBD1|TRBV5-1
CASSLNFPDRVLLREQYF
TGCGCCAGCAGCTTGAATTTCCCGGACAGGGTGTTGCTTCGGGAGCAGTACTTC
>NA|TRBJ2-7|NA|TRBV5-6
CASSLAYAYEQYF
TGTGCCAGCAGCTTGGCCTACGCCTACGAGCAGTACTTC